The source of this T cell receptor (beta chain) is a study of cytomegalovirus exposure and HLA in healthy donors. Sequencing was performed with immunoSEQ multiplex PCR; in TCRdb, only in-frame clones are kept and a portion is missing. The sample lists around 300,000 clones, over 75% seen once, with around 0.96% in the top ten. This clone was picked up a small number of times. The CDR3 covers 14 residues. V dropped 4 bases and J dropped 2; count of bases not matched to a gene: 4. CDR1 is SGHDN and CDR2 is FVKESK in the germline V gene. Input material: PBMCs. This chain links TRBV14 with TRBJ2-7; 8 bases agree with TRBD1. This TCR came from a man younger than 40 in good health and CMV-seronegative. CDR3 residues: CASSLGTGPYEQYF. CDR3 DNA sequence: TGTGCCAGCAGCCTCGGGACAGGACCCTACGAGCAGTACTTC.